A selection of T cell receptor beta chains follows, all from one sample in a study of shared clonotypes between healthy human individuals. Data came from immunoSEQ multiplex PCR; TCRdb stores just in-frame clones and leaves some out. Altogether hundreds of thousands of clones are present, about 95% being singletons, with the ten largest covering 0.095% to 0.14%. Sequenced sample: naive CD8+ T cells sorted from blood. The receptors here all came from a woman aged 30 to 39 in good health. The CDR3 runs from the conserved cysteine through the conserved F or W.

J gene,V gene,CDR3 protein
TRBJ2-1,TRBV27,CASSLLLAGGYNEQFF
TRBJ2-2,TRBV5-6,CASSLYRGNTGELFF
-,TRBV27,CASSLYPGGSYEQYF
TRBJ2-7,TRBV6-5,CATLADSSYEQYF
TRBJ2-1,TRBV25-1,CASSDRWNEQFF
TRBJ2-7,TRBV19,CASSGHIGVGSYEQYF
TRBJ2-7,TRBV4-1,CASSQGPTSGRSYEQYF
TRBJ2-7,TRBV6-5,CASRTTSGREYEQYF
TRBJ2-7,TRBV6-5,CASSFTSSYEQYF
TRBJ2-7,TRBV5-1,CASSLVPGTSPYEQYF